The source of this T cell receptor beta chain is a study of graft-versus-host responses after intestinal transplantation. Study in general: Anti-thymocyte globulin induction was given to all recipients, followed by tacrolimus and steroids for two to four years. Study-wide findings and caveats: Declining HvG levels early post-transplant were linked to peak circulating GvH clone levels. Recipient-marrow GvH clones were detected, some having first appeared in ileum or blood. Allografts of one patient group, those with graft-donor T cell macrochimerism, had high graft-versus-host to host-versus-graft clonal ratios.

Turning to this clone: No antigen is known for it.

Only in-frame clones appear in the TCRdb table, and some are missing; sequencing was by immunoSEQ multiplex PCR. Among around 97,000 clones listed, approximately 93% were seen once. V was pared by 5 bases and J by 3 bases, with 9 bases of the junction left unmatched. Germline lookup yields CDR1 SEHNR and CDR2 FQNEAQ (reference sequence). This CDR3 has 15 amino acids. The genes are TRBV7-9 and TRBJ1-1; the match to TRBD1 covers 7 bases. The sequence was obtained from a human donor who received an intestinal transplant. The sample in question was unstimulated CD8+ T cells sorted from spleen or lymph node cells, obtained before intestinal transplant. The CDR3 DNA sequence: TGTGCCAGCAGCGGAAACACAGGGGAGTACACTGAAGCTTTCTTT. Its translation is CASSGNTGEYTEAFF.